The rows below give T cell receptor beta chains drawn from one sample of a study of cytomegalovirus exposure and HLA in healthy donors. Produced via immunoSEQ multiplex PCR; TCRdb's table is partial and in-frame only. This table has more than 130,000 clones, roughly 80% appearing once. What was sequenced was PBMCs. The receptors derive from a man aged 35-49 years in good health and CMV-seropositive. Each CDR3 is given with its conserved first and last residue. Each record gives: V gene, J gene, CDR3 protein.

TRBV7-8	TRBJ1-3	CASSLSGAGNTIYF
TRBV29-1	TRBJ1-4	CSVGQGDEKLFF
TRBV30	TRBJ2-7	CAWRRTGPHEQYF
TRBV4-3	TRBJ1-5	CASSQDSGSNQPQHF
TRBV1	TRBJ2-2	CTSSQTSPSGSFVGELFF
TRBV7-2	TRBJ1-3	CASILTPSSGNTIYF
TRBV11-2	TRBJ2-5	CASSLVAREETQYF
TRBV30	TRBJ1-3	CAWSVGNSGNTIYF
TRBV6-1	TRBJ2-7	CASNLRTGGPYEQYF
TRBV2	TRBJ1-2	CASSEQRTGAPRSGYTF
TRBV6-1	TRBJ1-4	CASSLQGRKLFF
TRBV5-5	TRBJ1-5	CASSLIGASNQPQHF
TRBV10-3	TRBJ1-6	CAISVRGSSYNSPLHF
TRBV5-6	TRBJ2-3	CASSLMGRDMQYF
TRBV11-2	TRBJ2-2	CASSFGWELFF